This T cell receptor (beta chain) emerged from a study of CD8 T cells in Susac syndrome. For the study at large: Susac syndrome patients were untreated, on corticosteroids with some adding intravenous immunoglobulin, or on intravenous immunoglobulin only.

The authors reverse transcribed roughly 0.5 to 1 ug RNA with random hexamers. An immunoSEQ multiplex PCR generated amplified TCR beta CDR3 products spanning 54 Vbeta and 13 Jbeta. A single record per CDR3 protein comes from TCRdb applying MiXCR to the immunoSEQ multiplex PCR reads. This sample has some 200,000 distinct CDR3 sequences, with almost 96% found just once. The TCR sequence derives from a human donor with Susac syndrome. Source material: CD4+ T cells from PBMCs.

The CDR3 nucleotides read TGTGCCAGCACCCACCCCGGGAATTCACCCCTCCACTTT. Amino acids: CASTHPGNSPLHF. The rearrangement links TRBV6-5 to TRBJ1-6; D unclear. V lost 7 bases to trimming and J lost 7 bases, with 11 bases between them. This CDR3 is 13 amino acids long. Germline CDR1 reads MNHEY; CDR2 reads SVGAGI.